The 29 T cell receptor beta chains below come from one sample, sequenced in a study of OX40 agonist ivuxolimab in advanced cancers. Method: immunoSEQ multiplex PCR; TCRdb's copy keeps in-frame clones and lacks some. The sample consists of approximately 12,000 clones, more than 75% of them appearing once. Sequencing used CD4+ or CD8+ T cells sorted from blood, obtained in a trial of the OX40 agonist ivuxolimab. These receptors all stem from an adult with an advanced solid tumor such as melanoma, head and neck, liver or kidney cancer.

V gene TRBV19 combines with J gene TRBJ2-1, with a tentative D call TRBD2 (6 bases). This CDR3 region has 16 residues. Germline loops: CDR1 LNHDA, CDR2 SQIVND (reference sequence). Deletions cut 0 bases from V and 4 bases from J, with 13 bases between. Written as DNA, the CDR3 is TGTGCCAGTAGTATAGACAGCGGGCGAGCGTACAATGAGCAGTTCTTC. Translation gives CASSIDSGRAYNEQFF.

CDR3 amino acids: CASSVVAPRNTEAFF. The CDR3, as DNA: TGTGCCAGCAGCGTAGTGGCACCTAGGAACACTGAAGCTTTCTTT. The chain carries TRBV9 and TRBJ1-1; the D is unclear. The CDR3 is 15 residues long. Trimming removed 0 bases at V and 1 base at J, with 10 bases between. Germline V lookup: CDR1 SGDLS, CDR2 YYNGEE.

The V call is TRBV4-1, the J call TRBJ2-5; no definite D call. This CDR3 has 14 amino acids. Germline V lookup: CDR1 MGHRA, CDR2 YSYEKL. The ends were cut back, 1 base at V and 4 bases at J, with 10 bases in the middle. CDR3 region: CASSQGQTPETQYF. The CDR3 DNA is TGCGCCAGCAGCCAAGGTCAGACCCCAGAGACCCAGTACTTC.

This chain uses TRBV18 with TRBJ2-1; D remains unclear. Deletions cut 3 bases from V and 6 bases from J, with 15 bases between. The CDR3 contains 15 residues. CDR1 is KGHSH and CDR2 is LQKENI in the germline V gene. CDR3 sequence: CASSPGWLVGNEQFF. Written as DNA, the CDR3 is TGTGCCAGCTCACCGGGATGGCTAGTCGGCAATGAGCAGTTCTTC.

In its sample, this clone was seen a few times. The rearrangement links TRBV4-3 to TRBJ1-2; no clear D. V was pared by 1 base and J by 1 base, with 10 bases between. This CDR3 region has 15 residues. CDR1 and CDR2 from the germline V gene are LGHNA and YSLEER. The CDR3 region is CASSQGSNNNYGYTF. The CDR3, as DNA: TGCGCCAGCAGCCAAGGGTCCAACAATAACTATGGCTACACCTTC.

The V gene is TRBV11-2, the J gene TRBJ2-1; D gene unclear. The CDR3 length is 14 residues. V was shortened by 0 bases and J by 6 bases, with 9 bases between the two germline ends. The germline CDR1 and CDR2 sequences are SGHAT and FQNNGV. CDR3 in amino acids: CASSLEVAVNEQFF. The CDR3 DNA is TGTGCCAGCAGCTTAGAAGTTGCGGTCAATGAGCAGTTCTTC.

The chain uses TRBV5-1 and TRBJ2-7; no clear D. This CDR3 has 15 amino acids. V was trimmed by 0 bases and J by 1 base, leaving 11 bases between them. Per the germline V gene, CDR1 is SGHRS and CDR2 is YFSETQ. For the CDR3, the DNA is TGCGCCAGCAGCTTGGCGGCCGACCCTTCCTACGAGCAGTACTTC. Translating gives CASSLAADPSYEQYF.

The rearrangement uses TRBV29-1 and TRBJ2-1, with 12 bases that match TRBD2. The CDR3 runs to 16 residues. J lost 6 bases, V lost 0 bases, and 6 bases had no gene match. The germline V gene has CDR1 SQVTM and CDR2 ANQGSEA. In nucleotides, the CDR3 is TGCAGCGTTGAAGATGCGACTAGCGGGAGAGGCAATGAGCAGTTCTTC. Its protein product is CSVEDATSGRGNEQFF.

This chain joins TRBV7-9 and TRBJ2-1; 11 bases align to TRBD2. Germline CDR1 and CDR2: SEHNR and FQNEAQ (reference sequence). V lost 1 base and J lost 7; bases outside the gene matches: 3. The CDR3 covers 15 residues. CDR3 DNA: TGTGCCAGCAGCTTAGGACTAGCGGGATCGAATGAGCAGTTCTTC. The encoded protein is CASSLGLAGSNEQFF.

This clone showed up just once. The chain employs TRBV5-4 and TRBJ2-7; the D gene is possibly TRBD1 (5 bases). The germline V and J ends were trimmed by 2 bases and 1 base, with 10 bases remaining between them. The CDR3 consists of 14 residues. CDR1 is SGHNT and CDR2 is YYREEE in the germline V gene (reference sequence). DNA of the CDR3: TGTGCCAGCAGCTTTGGCAGGGATTCCTACGAGCAGTACTTC. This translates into CASSFGRDSYEQYF.

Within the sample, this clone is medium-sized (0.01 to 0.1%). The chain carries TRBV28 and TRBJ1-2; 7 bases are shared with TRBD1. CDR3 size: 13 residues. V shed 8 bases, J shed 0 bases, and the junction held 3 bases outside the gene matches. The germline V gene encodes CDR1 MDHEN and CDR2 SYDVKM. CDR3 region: CASGTESNYGYTF. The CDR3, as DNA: TGTGCCAGCGGGACAGAGTCTAACTATGGCTACACCTTC.

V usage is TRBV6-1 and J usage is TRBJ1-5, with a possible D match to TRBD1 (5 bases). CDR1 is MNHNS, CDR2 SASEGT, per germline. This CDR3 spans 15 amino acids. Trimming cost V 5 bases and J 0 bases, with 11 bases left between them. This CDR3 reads CASSSKGNSNQPQHF. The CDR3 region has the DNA TGTGCCAGCAGTAGTAAGGGGAATAGCAATCAGCCCCAGCATTTT.

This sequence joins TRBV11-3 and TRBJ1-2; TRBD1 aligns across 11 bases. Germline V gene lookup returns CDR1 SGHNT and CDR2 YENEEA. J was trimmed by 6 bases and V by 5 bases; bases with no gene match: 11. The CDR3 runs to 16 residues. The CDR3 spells CASSQAGTGGFDGYTF. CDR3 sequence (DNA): TGTGCCAGCAGCCAAGCCGGGACAGGGGGTTTCGATGGCTACACCTTC.

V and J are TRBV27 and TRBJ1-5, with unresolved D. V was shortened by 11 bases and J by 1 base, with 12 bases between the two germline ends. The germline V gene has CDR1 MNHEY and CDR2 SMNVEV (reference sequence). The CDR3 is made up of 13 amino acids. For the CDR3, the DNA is TGTGCCGCATCCCTAGGGAGCAATCAGCCCCAGCATTTT. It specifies CAASLGSNQPQHF.

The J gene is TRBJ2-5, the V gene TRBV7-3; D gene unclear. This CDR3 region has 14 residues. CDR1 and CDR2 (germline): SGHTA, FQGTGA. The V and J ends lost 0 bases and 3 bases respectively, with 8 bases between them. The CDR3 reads CASSLTGNEETQYF. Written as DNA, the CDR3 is TGTGCCAGCAGCTTAACTGGTAATGAAGAGACCCAGTACTTC.

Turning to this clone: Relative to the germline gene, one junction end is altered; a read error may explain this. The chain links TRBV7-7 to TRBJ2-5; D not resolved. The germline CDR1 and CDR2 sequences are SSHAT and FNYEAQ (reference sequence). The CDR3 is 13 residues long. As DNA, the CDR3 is TGTGCTAGCAGTGGTAAGGACGGAGAGACCCAGTACTTC. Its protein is CASSGKDGETQYF.

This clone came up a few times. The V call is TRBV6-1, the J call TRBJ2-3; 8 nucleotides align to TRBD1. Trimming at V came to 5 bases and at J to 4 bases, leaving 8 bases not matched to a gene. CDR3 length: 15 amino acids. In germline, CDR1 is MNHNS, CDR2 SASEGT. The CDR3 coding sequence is TGTGCCAGCAGTAGAGACAGGGGTGGACCAGATACGCAGTATTTT. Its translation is CASSRDRGGPDTQYF.

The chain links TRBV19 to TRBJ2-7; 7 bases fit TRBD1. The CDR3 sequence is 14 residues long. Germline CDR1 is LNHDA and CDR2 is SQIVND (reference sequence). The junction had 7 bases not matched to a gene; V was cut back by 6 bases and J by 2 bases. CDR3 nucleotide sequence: TGTGCCAGTAGGCCCCGGGACAGAACCTACGAGCAGTACTTC. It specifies CASRPRDRTYEQYF.

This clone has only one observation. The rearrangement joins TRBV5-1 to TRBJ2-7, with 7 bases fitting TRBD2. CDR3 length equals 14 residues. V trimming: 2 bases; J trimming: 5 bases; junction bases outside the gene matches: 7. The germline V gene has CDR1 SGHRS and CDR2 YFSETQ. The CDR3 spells CASSLVAGGDEQYF. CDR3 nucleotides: TGCGCCAGCAGCTTAGTAGCGGGCGGGGACGAGCAGTACTTC.

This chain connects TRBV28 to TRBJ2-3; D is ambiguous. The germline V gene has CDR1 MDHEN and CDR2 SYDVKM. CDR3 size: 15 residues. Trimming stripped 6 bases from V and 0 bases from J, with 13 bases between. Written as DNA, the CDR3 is TGTGCCAGCAGATTAAAGTGGGCTAGCACAGATACGCAGTATTTT. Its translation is CASRLKWASTDTQYF. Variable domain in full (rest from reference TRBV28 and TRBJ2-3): DVKVTQSSRYLVKRTGEKVFLECVQDMDHENMFWYRQDPGLGLRLIYFSYDVKMKEKGDIPEGYSVSREKKERFSLILESASTNQTSMYLCASRLKWASTDTQYFGPGTRLTVL.

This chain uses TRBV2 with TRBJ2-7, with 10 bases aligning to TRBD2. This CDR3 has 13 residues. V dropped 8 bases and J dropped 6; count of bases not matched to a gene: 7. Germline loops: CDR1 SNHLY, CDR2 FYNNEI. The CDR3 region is CASFLAGVPEQYF. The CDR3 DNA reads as TGTGCCAGCTTCCTAGCGGGAGTCCCCGAGCAGTACTTC.

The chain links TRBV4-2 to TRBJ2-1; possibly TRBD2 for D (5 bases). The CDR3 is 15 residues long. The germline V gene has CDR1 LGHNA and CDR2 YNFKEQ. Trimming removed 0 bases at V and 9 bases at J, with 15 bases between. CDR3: CASSQDVQEAGEQFF. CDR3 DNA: TGTGCCAGCAGCCAAGATGTCCAGGAGGCGGGTGAGCAGTTCTTC.

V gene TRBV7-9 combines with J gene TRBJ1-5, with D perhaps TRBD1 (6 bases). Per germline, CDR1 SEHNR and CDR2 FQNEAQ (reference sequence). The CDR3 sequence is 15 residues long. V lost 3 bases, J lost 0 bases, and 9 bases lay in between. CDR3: CASSLGTLSNQPQHF. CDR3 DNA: TGTGCCAGCAGCTTGGGGACACTTAGCAATCAGCCCCAGCATTTT.

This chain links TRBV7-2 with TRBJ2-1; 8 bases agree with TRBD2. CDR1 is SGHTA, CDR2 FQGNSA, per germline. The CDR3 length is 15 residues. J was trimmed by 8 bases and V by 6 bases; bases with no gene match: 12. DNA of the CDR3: TGTGCCAGCAGTCCCCGGGAGGGACCTTACGATGAGCAGTTCTTC. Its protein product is CASSPREGPYDEQFF.

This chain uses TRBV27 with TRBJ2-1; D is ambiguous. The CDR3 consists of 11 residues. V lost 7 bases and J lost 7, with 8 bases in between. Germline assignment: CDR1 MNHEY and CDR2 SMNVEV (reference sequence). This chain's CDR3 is CASTDGNEQFF. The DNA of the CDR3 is TGTGCCAGCACGGACGGGAATGAGCAGTTCTTC.

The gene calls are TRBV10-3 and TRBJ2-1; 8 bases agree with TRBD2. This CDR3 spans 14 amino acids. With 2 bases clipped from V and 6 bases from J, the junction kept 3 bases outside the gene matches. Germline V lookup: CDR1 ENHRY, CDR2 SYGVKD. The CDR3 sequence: CAISEVAGSNEQFF. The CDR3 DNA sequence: TGTGCCATCAGTGAGGTAGCGGGGTCCAATGAGCAGTTCTTC.

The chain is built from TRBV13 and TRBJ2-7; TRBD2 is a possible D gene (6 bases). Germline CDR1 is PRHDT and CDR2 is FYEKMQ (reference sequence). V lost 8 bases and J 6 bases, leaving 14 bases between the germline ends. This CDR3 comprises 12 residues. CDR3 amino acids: CASGTSWLEQYF. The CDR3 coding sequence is TGTGCCAGCGGAACTAGCTGGCTCGAGCAGTACTTC.

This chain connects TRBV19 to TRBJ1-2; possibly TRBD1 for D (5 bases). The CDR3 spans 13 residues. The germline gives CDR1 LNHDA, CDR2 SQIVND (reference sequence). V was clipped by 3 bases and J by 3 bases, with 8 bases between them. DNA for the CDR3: TGTGCCAGTAGTATTGCCAGGGACTATGGCTACACCTTC. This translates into CASSIARDYGYTF. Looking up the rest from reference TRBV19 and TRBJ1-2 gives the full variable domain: DGGITQSPKYLFRKEGQNVTLSCEQNLNHDAMYWYRQDPGQGLRLIYYSQIVNDFQKGDIAEGYSVSREKKESFPLTVTSAQKNPTAFYLCASSIARDYGYTFGSGTRLTVV.

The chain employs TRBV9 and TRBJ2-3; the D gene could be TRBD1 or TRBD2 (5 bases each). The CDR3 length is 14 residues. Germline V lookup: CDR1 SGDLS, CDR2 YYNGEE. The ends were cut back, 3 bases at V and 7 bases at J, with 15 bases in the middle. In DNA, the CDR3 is TGTGCCAGCAGCGCGGGACCCCAGCTGCATACGCAGTATTTT. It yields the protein CASSAGPQLHTQYF.